Here is one T cell receptor beta chain with its context. This specimen belongs to a study of blood T cell repertoires in COVID-19. In the study overall: Samples came from the United States, Italy and Spain, spanning acute and convalescent COVID-19.

During active infection, Seattle patients enrolled and were then monitored through disease. Data came from immunoSEQ multiplex PCR; TCRdb stores just in-frame clones and leaves some out. The sample lists a few hundred thousand clones; under 85% were seen once. This CDR3 has 13 residues. CDR1 and CDR2 (germline): MNHEY, SVGEGT. V shed 5 bases, J shed 7 bases, and the junction held 7 bases outside the gene matches. Sequencing used peripheral blood. The TCR was taken from a human donor with COVID-19, enrolled during active disease. The donor label of this sample is uncertain. The J gene is TRBJ2-7, the V gene TRBV6-2 or TRBV6-3, with 8 bases that match TRBD2. The CDR3 region is CASSRSGTTEQYF. CDR3 coding DNA: TGTGCCAGCAGTCGTAGCGGGACTACGGAGCAGTACTTC.